This T cell receptor (beta chain) was sequenced during a study of siplizumab effects on memory and regulatory T cells. Germline CDR1 MNHEY, CDR2 SVGAGI. This CDR3 region has 16 residues. Trimming removed 2 bases from V and 10 bases from J; junction bases left unmatched: 13. Remarks on this clone: Its antigen is as yet unknown.

The repertoire was sequenced with immunoSEQ multiplex PCR; TCRdb's copy has only in-frame clones and lacks some. The table lists over 100,000 clones, approximately 93% of them singletons. General study results and limits: Neither a naive nor a memory phenotype was assignable to roughly 80-97% of proliferating CD4+ or CD8+ clones. Naive T cells appeared more varied than memory cells and looked like key alloresponse contributors. Few alloreactive clones mapped to unstimulated subsets.

This TCR was recovered from a human donor in good health. Sequencing was done on a sample of Tregs sorted from blood. The V and J genes are TRBV6-5 and TRBJ1-2; 10 bases match TRBD1. In DNA, the CDR3 is TGTGCCAGCAGTTACCGCTCGGGGGGACAGGGGACCGACTACACCTTC. Its protein product is CASSYRSGGQGTDYTF.